Shown below are 18 T cell receptor beta chains from a single sample sequenced in a study of cytotoxic CD8 clonotypes in ibrutinib-treated CLL. Assay used: immunoSEQ multiplex PCR; TCRdb lists only in-frame clones, some missing. The sample includes a few hundred thousand clones, around four fifths of them seen just once. The sample was PBMCs, taken before ibrutinib treatment. These receptors all stem from a human donor with chronic lymphocytic leukemia.

In DNA, the CDR3 is TGTGCCAGCAGCTCTTGGACAGGGACCTACGAGCAGTACTTC. Amino acid sequence: CASSSWTGTYEQYF. This sequence joins TRBV11-2 and TRBJ2-7; 8 bases match TRBD1. Germline CDR1 is SGHAT and CDR2 is FQNNGV. V lost 4 bases and J lost 2; bases outside the gene matches: 4. The CDR3 consists of 14 residues.

The genes are TRBV2 and TRBJ2-1, with 11 bases matching TRBD2. The germline CDR1 and CDR2 sequences are SNHLY and FYNNEI. V was clipped by 6 bases and J by 11 bases; unmatched bases: 3. The CDR3 consists of 12 residues. The CDR3 here is CASRLAGVKQFF. For the CDR3, the DNA is TGTGCCAGCAGACTAGCGGGAGTTAAGCAGTTCTTC.

This clone was seen only once. The gene calls are TRBV7-3 and TRBJ2-3; D call uncertain. V lost 3 bases, J lost 6 bases, and 10 bases lay in between. Germline V gene data show CDR1 as SGHTA and CDR2 as FQGTGA. The CDR3 length is 13 residues. The CDR3 here is CASSFGPRDTQYF. The DNA of the CDR3 is TGTGCCAGCAGCTTTGGCCCTCGGGATACGCAGTATTTT.

This clone was observed a handful of times. This chain connects TRBV28 to TRBJ1-1; D is unresolved. CDR1 MDHEN and CDR2 SYDVKM come from the germline V gene. The V and J ends lost 7 bases and 7 bases respectively, with 10 bases between them. The CDR3 is 11 amino acids. The DNA for the CDR3 is TGTGCCAGCAAAGTCAGGTTTGAAGCTTTCTTT. Its protein is CASKVRFEAFF.

This rearrangement joins TRBV4-1 to TRBJ2-3; a possible D gene is TRBD2 (5 bases). This CDR3 spans 13 amino acids. CDR1 and CDR2 (germline): MGHRA, YSYEKL. V lost 3 bases to trimming and J lost 4 bases, with 8 bases between them. The chain's CDR3 is CASSHALADTQYF. CDR3 sequence (DNA): TGCGCCAGCAGCCACGCACTAGCAGATACGCAGTATTTT.

The rearrangement links TRBV4-1 to TRBJ2-3; D is unresolved. Germline assignment: CDR1 MGHRA and CDR2 YSYEKL. Trimming cost V 2 bases and J 2 bases, with 8 bases left between them. The CDR3 length is 14 residues. The CDR3 DNA is TGCGCCAGCAGCCAACCAGAACTCACAGATACGCAGTATTTT. Its translation is CASSQPELTDTQYF.

The chain links TRBV19 to TRBJ2-5, with TRBD1 matching 8 bases. V lost 1 base, J lost 5 bases, and 6 bases stayed unmatched. Germline loops: CDR1 LNHDA, CDR2 SQIVND (reference sequence). This CDR3 spans 15 amino acids. Here the CDR3 reads CASSIGQGAGETQYF. The CDR3 region has the DNA TGTGCCAGTAGTATAGGTCAGGGGGCGGGGGAGACCCAGTACTTC. Based on the CDR3 plus reference TRBV19 and TRBJ2-5, the full variable domain is DGGITQSPKYLFRKEGQNVTLSCEQNLNHDAMYWYRQDPGQGLRLIYYSQIVNDFQKGDIAEGYSVSREKKESFPLTVTSAQKNPTAFYLCASSIGQGAGETQYFGPGTRLLVL.

This clone was detected only a few times. The V and J genes are TRBV18 and TRBJ2-1, with a weak D call TRBD2 (6 bases). Trimming cost V 3 bases and J 6 bases, with 15 bases left between them. CDR3 size: 15 residues. Germline CDR1 is KGHSH and CDR2 is LQKENI. CDR3 protein: CASSPRRGISNEQFF. DNA of the CDR3: TGTGCCAGCTCACCCCGTCGGGGGATTAGCAATGAGCAGTTCTTC. Based on the CDR3 plus reference TRBV18 and TRBJ2-1, the full variable domain is NAGVMQNPRHLVRRRGQEARLRCSPMKGHSHVYWYRQLPEEGLKFMVYLQKENIIDESGMPKERFSAEFPKEGPSILRIQQVVRGDSAAYFCASSPRRGISNEQFFGPGTRLTVL.

The chain joins TRBV6-5 to TRBJ1-4, with D hard to call. Germline CDR1 is MNHEY and CDR2 is SVGAGI. The germline V and J ends were trimmed by 5 bases and 10 bases, with 20 bases remaining between them. The CDR3 is 15 amino acids. The CDR3 bases are TGTGCCAGCAGTCCCCCCCCATCCGCTCGTGTAAAACTGTTTTTT. This encodes CASSPPPSARVKLFF.

The chain employs TRBV15 and TRBJ1-2, with D possibly TRBD1 on 5 matching bases. Trimming cost V 1 base and J 2 bases, with 8 bases left between them. This CDR3 region has 14 residues. Germline V gene sequence: CDR1 LNHNV, CDR2 YYDKDF (reference sequence). The CDR3, as DNA: TGTGCCACCAGCAGAGGGGGGGAGAACTATGGCTACACCTTC. Translating it yields CATSRGGENYGYTF.

This chain joins TRBV6-5 and TRBJ2-7; tentatively, D is TRBD1 or TRBD2 (6 bases each). This CDR3 contains 13 residues. Trimming stripped 6 bases from V and 7 bases from J, with 16 bases between. CDR1 and CDR2 (germline): MNHEY, SVGAGI. This chain's CDR3 is CASSRGGSGEQYF. CDR3 nucleotides: TGTGCCAGCAGCCGAGGGGGGAGCGGTGAGCAGTACTTC.

This chain links TRBV15 with TRBJ2-4; 8 positions match TRBD1. V trimming: 3 bases; J trimming: 0 bases; junction bases outside the gene matches: 13. This CDR3 contains 19 residues. The germline V gene has CDR1 LNHNV and CDR2 YYDKDF (reference sequence). CDR3 nucleotide sequence: TGTGCCACCAGCAGCCAGGGGGCAGGTCCAATCCTAGCCAAAAACATTCAGTACTTC. Translating gives CATSSQGAGPILAKNIQYF.

V usage is TRBV2 and J usage is TRBJ2-4, with D perhaps matching TRBD2 (5 bases). V dropped 6 bases and J dropped 15 bases, with 12 bases sitting between them. CDR3 length: 10 amino acids. CDR1 and CDR2 from the germline V gene are SNHLY and FYNNEI. The CDR3: CASSSGITYF. In DNA form, the CDR3 reads TGTGCCAGCAGCTCCGGGATAACGTACTTC.

This clone was recorded many times. V usage is TRBV10-3 and J usage is TRBJ2-7, with 12 bases aligning to TRBD1. V lost 6 bases and J lost 3; bases outside the gene matches: 6. CDR3 size: 15 residues. Germline lookup yields CDR1 ENHRY and CDR2 SYGVKD. The CDR3 DNA follows: TGTGCCATCAGCCCCGGGACAGGGGGCTTCTACGAGCAGTACTTC. Its protein is CAISPGTGGFYEQYF.

The J gene is TRBJ1-4, the V gene TRBV28; D unclear. CDR3 size: 13 residues. Germline V gene data show CDR1 as MDHEN and CDR2 as SYDVKM. V was clipped by 6 bases and J by 7 bases, with 12 bases between them. The CDR3 DNA reads as TGTGCCAGCAGCGGCCTCCCCGGTGAAAAACTGTTTTTT. This gives the protein CASSGLPGEKLFF.

The V call is TRBV4-1, the J call TRBJ1-1; D gene uncertain. V was clipped by 1 base and J by 4 bases, with 16 bases between them. There are 16 residues in the CDR3. Germline V gene sequence: CDR1 MGHRA, CDR2 YSYEKL. The CDR3 coding sequence is TGCGCCAGCAGCCAAGTTTTCGGGGTTTACGGCACTGAAGCTTTCTTT. Amino acid sequence: CASSQVFGVYGTEAFF.

The J gene is TRBJ2-1, the V gene TRBV9; 7 bases agree with TRBD2. The V and J ends lost 0 bases and 9 bases, in that order; junction bases with no gene match: 12. Germline V gives CDR1 SGDLS, CDR2 YYNGEE. The CDR3 has 16 residues. The CDR3 DNA follows: TGTGCCAGCAGCGTAGGGGCAGTCTCTAGCGGAGTTGAGCAGTTCTTC. The encoded protein is CASSVGAVSSGVEQFF.

The chain carries TRBV29-1 and TRBJ2-3, with D possibly being TRBD1 or TRBD2 (7 bases each). Per the germline V gene, CDR1 is SQVTM and CDR2 is ANQGSEA. The V gene lost 1 base and the J gene lost 4 bases, with 12 bases spanning the gap. The CDR3 totals 14 residues. For the CDR3, the DNA is TGCAGCGTTGAAGGGCAGGGGGGGTCAGATACGCAGTATTTT. It codes for CSVEGQGGSDTQYF.